The source of this T cell receptor (beta chain) is a study of CD8 T cells in ankylosing spondylitis. Study-wide results and limits: It appeared that ankylosing spondylitis blood was characterized by a TCR beta motif of under ten highly homologous variants. Significant enrichment of disease-linked clones was reportedly seen in matched ankylosing spondylitis synovial fluid.

Trimming at V came to 3 bases and at J to 4 bases, leaving 10 bases not matched to a gene. The CDR3 is 17 amino acids. TCRdb processed the 5' RACE reads anew with MiXCR; each CDR3 protein has one entry. This table has a few hundred thousand distinct CDR3 sequences, about a fifth appearing once. A note on this clonotype: Its antigen is undetermined.

The TCR was taken from a male donor with ankylosing spondylitis. The source material was blood, either unsorted or a sorted T cell fraction (not recorded which). V gene TRBV12-3 or TRBV12-4 combines with J gene TRBJ2-1; 9 bases match TRBD2. The CDR3 DNA reads as TGTGCCAGCAGTTTCCAGACTAGCGGAAATACTTACAATGAGCAGTTCTTC. This translates into CASSFQTSGNTYNEQFF.